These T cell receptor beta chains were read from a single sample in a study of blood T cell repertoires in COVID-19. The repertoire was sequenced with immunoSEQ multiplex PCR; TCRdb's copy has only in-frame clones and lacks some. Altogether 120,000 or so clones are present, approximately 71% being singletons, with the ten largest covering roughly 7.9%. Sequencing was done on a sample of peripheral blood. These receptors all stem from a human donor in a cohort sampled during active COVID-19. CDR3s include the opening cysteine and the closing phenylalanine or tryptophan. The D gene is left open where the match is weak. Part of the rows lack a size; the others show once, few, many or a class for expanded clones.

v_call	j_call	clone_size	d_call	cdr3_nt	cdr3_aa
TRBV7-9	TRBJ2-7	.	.	TGTGCCAGCAGCTCCACTCCAGGGGCCTACGAGCAGTACTTC	CASSSTPGAYEQYF
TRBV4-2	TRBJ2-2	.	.	TGTGCCAGCAGCCAAGATTGGCTAGCCGGAGCCGGGGAGCTGTTTTTT	CASSQDWLAGAGELFF
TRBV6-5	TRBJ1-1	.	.	TGTGCCAGCAGTTCACAGGGGAACACTGAAGCTTTCTTT	CASSSQGNTEAFF
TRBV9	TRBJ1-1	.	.	TGTGCCAGCAGCGTAGGCGGCACTGAAGCTTTCTTT	CASSVGGTEAFF
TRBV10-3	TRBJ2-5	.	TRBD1	TGTGCCATCAGTGAGTCTCCACAGGGGGCAGTTGGAGAGACCCAGTACTTC	CAISESPQGAVGETQYF
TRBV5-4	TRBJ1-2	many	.	TGTGCCAGCAGCTTCGACAGGTCTGAACGTGGCTACACCTTC	CASSFDRSERGYTF
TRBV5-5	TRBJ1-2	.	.	TGTGCCAGCAGCTTGACAGGGCCCTATGGCTACACCTTC	CASSLTGPYGYTF
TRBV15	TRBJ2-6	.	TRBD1	TGTGCCACCAGCAGAGTTTCCAGGGGGATCTCCTCTGGGGCCAACGTCCTGACTTTC	CATSRVSRGISSGANVLTF
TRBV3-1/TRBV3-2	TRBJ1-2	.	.	TGTGCCAGCAGCCAACGACAGGCCAACTATGGCTACACCTTC	CASSQRQANYGYTF
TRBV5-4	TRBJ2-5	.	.	TGTGCCAGCACCTGGGGGGTGGACCAAGAGACCCAGTACTTC	CASTWGVDQETQYF
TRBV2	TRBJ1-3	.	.	TGTGCCAGACAGGACTCTGGAAACACCATATATTTT	CARQDSGNTIYF
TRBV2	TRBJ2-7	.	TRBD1	TGTGCCAGCGGCGGGACAGGGGGAAACTACGAGCAGTACTTC	CASGGTGGNYEQYF
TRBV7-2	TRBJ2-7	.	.	TGTGCCAGCAGCCATACAGGGGGGGAGGGTCCCATTACCTACGAGCAGTACTTC	CASSHTGGEGPITYEQYF